Below are 13 T cell receptor beta chains sequenced from a single sample in a study of T cell changes during pregnancy in multiple sclerosis. Produced via immunoSEQ multiplex PCR; TCRdb's table is partial and in-frame only. The table includes approximately 41,000 clones, 80% to 95% detected once. The sequences come from CD4+ T cells from peripheral blood mononuclear cells, collected in the first trimester of pregnancy. Receptors originate from a female donor with multiple sclerosis, enrolled in a pregnancy study.

The gene calls are TRBV28 and TRBJ2-5; 10 bases line up with TRBD1. Per the germline V gene, CDR1 is MDHEN and CDR2 is SYDVKM. Trimming cost V 10 bases and J 5 bases; bases outside gene matches: 13. CDR3 length equals 15 residues. CDR3 protein: CATYRDRGIRETQYF. The CDR3 nucleotides are TGTGCCACCTACCGGGACAGGGGCATTCGGGAGACCCAGTACTTC.

The chain employs TRBV4-1 and TRBJ1-4; possible D gene TRBD1, 5 bases. The germline CDR1 and CDR2 sequences are MGHRA and YSYEKL. This CDR3 spans 16 amino acids. Trimming cost V 0 bases and J 8 bases, with 16 bases left between them. The CDR3 loop is CASSQDVGVGGEKLFF. In DNA form, the CDR3 reads TGCGCCAGCAGCCAAGATGTGGGGGTTGGGGGGGAAAAACTGTTTTTT.

The chain uses TRBV28 and TRBJ2-7; TRBD2 matches at 16 bases. Trimming at V came to 3 bases and at J to 10 bases, leaving 6 bases not matched to a gene. CDR1 and CDR2 (germline): MDHEN, SYDVKM. This CDR3 comprises 15 residues. The CDR3 DNA is TGTGCCAGCAGTTTTGGGACTAGCGGGAGGGGCAGCCAGTACTTC. Translation gives CASSFGTSGRGSQYF.

Points on this clone: Distinct nucleotide sequences in the sample also encode this CDR3. The chain couples TRBV5-4 to TRBJ2-6; 7 bases are a match to TRBD1. Germline V gene lookup returns CDR1 SGHNT and CDR2 YYREEE (reference sequence). This CDR3 has 15 residues. Trimming took 4 bases from V and 4 from J; bases not matched to a gene: 5. The CDR3 DNA follows: TGTGCCAGCAGCAGACAGGGTTCCGGGGCCAACGTCCTGACTTTC. Its translation: CASSRQGSGANVLTF.

This chain links TRBV28 with TRBJ1-6; 10 bases agree with TRBD1. In germline, CDR1 is MDHEN, CDR2 SYDVKM. V gave up 5 bases and J gave up 1 base; unmatched junction bases: 8. This CDR3 has 18 amino acids. The DNA for the CDR3 is TGTGCCAGCAGTACCCGACAGGGGGCGGTATCCTATAATTCACCCCTCCACTTT. It yields the protein CASSTRQGAVSYNSPLHF.

The chain joins TRBV30 to TRBJ2-3; 9 nucleotides align to TRBD2. Germline values: CDR1 GTSNPN, CDR2 SVGIG (reference sequence). V shed 2 bases and J 0 bases; nucleotides not matched to a gene: 6. The CDR3 loop spans 16 amino acids. The CDR3 sequence: CAWSPRLAVSTDTQYF. CDR3 DNA sequence: TGTGCCTGGAGTCCCCGACTAGCGGTTAGCACAGATACGCAGTATTTT.

This chain uses TRBV18 with TRBJ2-3, with 15 bases lining up with TRBD2. This CDR3 spans 16 amino acids. Germline values: CDR1 KGHSH, CDR2 LQKENI. The J segment lost 6 bases and the V segment lost 3 bases, leaving 4 bases of the junction unmatched. The chain's CDR3 is CASSPGLAGGSDTQYF. The DNA for the CDR3 is TGTGCCAGCTCACCCGGACTAGCGGGAGGGTCGGATACGCAGTATTTT.

The chain is built from TRBV19 and TRBJ2-7; TRBD1 might be the D (7 bases). V lost 5 bases to trimming and J lost 5 bases, with 19 bases between them. Germline CDR1 reads LNHDA; CDR2 reads SQIVND (reference sequence). The CDR3 contains 15 residues. As DNA, the CDR3 is TGTGCCAGTAGTCCCCCGACAGGGAGGAAGAACGAGCAGTACTTC. Translated: CASSPPTGRKNEQYF.

The CDR3 bases are TGCGCCAGCAGCCAACTTCCCGGGACAGTCAATTCACCCCTCCACTTT. Its translation is CASSQLPGTVNSPLHF. This sequence joins TRBV4-1 and TRBJ1-6; TRBD1 matches at 7 bases. The germline V gene has CDR1 MGHRA and CDR2 YSYEKL. V was clipped by 2 bases and J by 7 bases; unmatched bases: 8. The CDR3 totals 16 residues.

This chain joins TRBV11-2 and TRBJ2-7; TRBD1 agrees at 7 bases. The J segment lost 4 bases and the V segment lost 5 bases, leaving 11 bases of the junction unmatched. The germline V gene has CDR1 SGHAT and CDR2 FQNNGV. The CDR3 runs to 15 residues. The CDR3 region has the DNA TGTGCCAGCAGCCGCCTCAGGGACAGCTCTTACGAGCAGTACTTC. Translating it yields CASSRLRDSSYEQYF.

The gene calls are TRBV28 and TRBJ1-5, with D perhaps matching TRBD1 (5 bases). The CDR3 is made up of 13 amino acids. CDR1 MDHEN and CDR2 SYDVKM come from the germline V gene. V gave up 6 bases and J gave up 10 bases, with 16 bases separating them. DNA of the CDR3: TGTGCCAGCAGACGACAGCTAATCAGCCCCCAGCATTTT. Translation: CASRRQLISPQHF.

This rearrangement joins TRBV5-4 to TRBJ2-1; 7 nucleotides agree with TRBD1. Germline V gene lookup returns CDR1 SGHNT and CDR2 YYREEE (reference sequence). Germline trimming cut 5 bases from V and 4 bases from J; bases unmatched to any gene: 3. This CDR3 has 13 amino acids. CDR3 region: CASSLTGYNEQFF. The CDR3 coding sequence is TGTGCCAGCAGTCTGACAGGGTACAATGAGCAGTTCTTC.

The chain couples TRBV14 to TRBJ2-3; D is possibly TRBD2 (6 bases). Per the germline V gene, CDR1 is SGHDN and CDR2 is FVKESK. CDR3 length equals 14 residues. V was clipped by 3 bases and J by 4 bases, with 11 bases between them. In DNA, the CDR3 is TGTGCCAGCAGCCAGGCCGGGAGTCCAGATACGCAGTATTTT. Protein sequence: CASSQAGSPDTQYF.